One sample yielded the 6 T cell receptor beta chains listed below, sequenced in a study of shared clonotypes between healthy human individuals. Assay: immunoSEQ multiplex PCR; the TCRdb copy retains only in-frame clones and omits some. The sample contains roughly 480,000 clones, around 80% of which appear only once. The sequencing input was PBMCs. The receptors derive from a woman between 40 and 50 years old in good health. Some clones in this sample may be carry-over from other donors' samples.

J is TRBJ2-4 and V is TRBV4-3, with unresolved D. Trimming removed 0 bases at V and 0 bases at J, with 15 bases between. Germline V CDR1 and CDR2: LGHNA, YSLEER. The CDR3 is made up of 18 amino acids. The CDR3 nucleotides are TGCGCCAGCAGCCAAGATCTATCTCCGACACTAGCCAAAAACATTCAGTACTTC. Its translation: CASSQDLSPTLAKNIQYF.

V usage is TRBV11-2 and J usage is TRBJ2-1, with unresolved D. The CDR3 contains 11 residues. In germline, CDR1 is SGHAT, CDR2 FQNNGV. The V gene lost 5 bases and the J gene lost 8 bases, with 7 bases spanning the gap. DNA for the CDR3: TGTGCCAGCAGCCAACCCCATGAGCAGTTCTTC. This encodes CASSQPHEQFF.

The V call is TRBV11-2, the J call TRBJ2-2, with TRBD1 matching over 9 bases. Unmatched junction bases numbered 0, after V lost 1 base and J lost 0 bases. There are 16 residues in the CDR3. Germline values: CDR1 SGHAT, CDR2 FQNNGV. DNA of the CDR3: TGTGCCAGCAGCTTAGGACAGGGGGCGAACACCGGGGAGCTGTTTTTT. Its translation is CASSLGQGANTGELFF.

This chain links TRBV7-3 with TRBJ2-1; 10 bases are shared with TRBD2. Germline trimming cut 5 bases from V and 8 bases from J; bases unmatched to any gene: 6. The germline V gene encodes CDR1 SGHTA and CDR2 FQGTGA. CDR3 length: 14 amino acids. The CDR3 protein is CASSPGTSDDEQFF. As DNA, the CDR3 is TGTGCCAGCAGCCCCGGGACTAGCGACGATGAGCAGTTCTTC.

The chain is built from TRBV7-2 and TRBJ2-7, with D possibly called TRBD1 or TRBD2 (5 bases each). The V end was cut by 5 bases, the J end by 5 bases, with 19 bases between. Germline V gives CDR1 SGHTA, CDR2 FQGNSA. The CDR3 has 15 amino acids. CDR3 DNA sequence: TGTGCCAGCAGCACCGGGGCCCCAAGACGAGACGAGCAGTACTTC. Translated: CASSTGAPRRDEQYF. Supplemented by reference TRBV7-2 and TRBJ2-7, the full variable domain reads GAGVSQSPSNKVTEKGKDVELRCDPISGHTALYWYRQSLGQGLEFLIYFQGNSAPDKSGLPSDRFSAERTGGSVSTLTIQRTQQEDSAVYLCASSTGAPRRDEQYFGPGTRLTVT.

V gene TRBV7-2 combines with J gene TRBJ1-5; the D is unclear. Germline V gene lookup returns CDR1 SGHTA and CDR2 FQGNSA. The CDR3 consists of 13 residues. V was pared by 1 base and J by 2 bases, with 3 bases between. CDR3 bases: TGTGCCAGCAGCTTAGTCGGCAATCAGCCCCAGCATTTT. This codes for CASSLVGNQPQHF.